This T cell receptor (beta chain) was documented in a study of brain T cells in children with intractable seizures. This clone was detected once. The method was immunoSEQ multiplex PCR; TCRdb's version includes in-frame clones alone and lacks a portion of them. The table lists tens of thousands of clones, approximately 94% of them singletons. The V segment lost 5 bases and the J segment 5 bases; nucleotides outside the gene matches: 15. The CDR3 contains 19 residues. The germline CDR1 and CDR2 sequences are PRHDT and FYEKMQ (reference sequence). This TCR derives from a boy younger than two with tuberous sclerosis and intractable seizures. V gene TRBV13 combines with J gene TRBJ2-3, with 14 bases aligning to TRBD2. The sample was peripheral blood, taken at surgery. The CDR3 here is CASSVPSGTSGRRRDTQYF. CDR3 in DNA: TGTGCCAGCAGCGTCCCGTCCGGGACTAGCGGGAGACGCAGAGATACGCAGTATTTT.